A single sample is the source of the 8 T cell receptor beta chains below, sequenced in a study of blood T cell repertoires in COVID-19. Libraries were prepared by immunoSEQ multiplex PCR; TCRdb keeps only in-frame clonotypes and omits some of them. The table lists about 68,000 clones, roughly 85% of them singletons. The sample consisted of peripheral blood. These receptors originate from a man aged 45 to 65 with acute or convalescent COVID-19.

The CDR3 here is CAGQVSGNTIYF. For the CDR3, the DNA is TGTGCCGGACAGGTCTCTGGAAACACCATATATTTT. V and J are TRBV30 and TRBJ1-3; TRBD1 matches 7 bases. CDR1 and CDR2 (germline): GTSNPN, SVGIG (reference sequence). The CDR3 contains 12 residues. The V gene end was trimmed by 8 bases and the J gene end by 0 bases; junction bases not matched to a gene: 1.

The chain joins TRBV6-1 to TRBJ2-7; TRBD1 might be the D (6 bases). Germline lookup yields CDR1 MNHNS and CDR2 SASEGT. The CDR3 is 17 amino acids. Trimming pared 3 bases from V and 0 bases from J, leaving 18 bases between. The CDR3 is CASSDFFSMGASYEQYF. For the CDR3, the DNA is TGTGCCAGCAGTGATTTTTTCTCCATGGGGGCCTCCTACGAGCAGTACTTC.

Here the CDR3 reads CASSQVIAGGLSTDTQYF. The CDR3, as DNA: TGTGCCAGCAGCCAAGTTATTGCGGGGGGGTTAAGCACAGATACGCAGTATTTT. The chain is built from TRBV4-2 and TRBJ2-3, with 9 bases aligning to TRBD2. The length of the CDR3 is 18 residues. Trimming removed 1 base from V and 0 bases from J; junction bases left unmatched: 8. Germline CDR1 and CDR2: LGHNA and YNFKEQ.

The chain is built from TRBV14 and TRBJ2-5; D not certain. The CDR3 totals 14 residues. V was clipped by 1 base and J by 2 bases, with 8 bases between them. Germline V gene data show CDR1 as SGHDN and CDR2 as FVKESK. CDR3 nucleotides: TGTGCCAGCAGCCAAGTCGAGAAACAAGAGACCCAGTACTTC. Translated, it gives CASSQVEKQETQYF.

CDR3 DNA: TGTGCCAGTTCCCCAACAGGAACGGCCTACGAGCAGTACTTC. It specifies CASSPTGTAYEQYF. J is TRBJ2-7 and V is TRBV19; D possibly corresponds to TRBD1 (5 bases). This CDR3 contains 14 residues. The germline V gene encodes CDR1 LNHDA and CDR2 SQIVND (reference sequence). Trimming took 8 bases from V and 2 from J, leaving 16 bases between them.

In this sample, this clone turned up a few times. CDR3 nucleotides: TGTGCCAGGCAGGGAATCCAAGGGGCTTTCTTT. The encoded protein is CARQGIQGAFF. The rearrangement uses TRBV2 and TRBJ1-1, with TRBD1 as a possible D gene (5 bases). V lost 9 bases to trimming and J lost 11 bases, with 16 bases between them. This CDR3 spans 11 amino acids. Germline-derived CDR1 and CDR2 are SNHLY and FYNNEI.

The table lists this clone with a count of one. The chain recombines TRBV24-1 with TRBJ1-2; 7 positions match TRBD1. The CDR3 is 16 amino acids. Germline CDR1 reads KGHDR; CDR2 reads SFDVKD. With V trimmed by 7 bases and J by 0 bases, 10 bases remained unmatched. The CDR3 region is CATRKAGGKTNYGYTF. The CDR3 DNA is TGTGCCACCAGGAAGGCAGGGGGGAAAACTAACTATGGCTACACCTTC.

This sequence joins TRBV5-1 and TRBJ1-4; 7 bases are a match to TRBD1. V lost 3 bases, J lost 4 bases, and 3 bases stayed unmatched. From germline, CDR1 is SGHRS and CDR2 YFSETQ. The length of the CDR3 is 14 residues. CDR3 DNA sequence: TGCGCCAGCAGCTCCGGGACAGTTAATGAAAAACTGTTTTTT. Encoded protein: CASSSGTVNEKLFF. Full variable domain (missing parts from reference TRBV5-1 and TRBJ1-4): KAGVTQTPRYLIKTRGQQVTLSCSPISGHRSVSWYQQTPGQGLQFLFEYFSETQRNKGNFPGRFSGRQFSNSRSEMNVSTLELGDSALYLCASSSGTVNEKLFFGSGTQLSVL.